This entry is about one T cell receptor (beta chain). This sample is part of a study of shared clonotypes between healthy human individuals. The germline V gene has CDR1 SQVTM and CDR2 ANQGSEA. V shed 6 bases and J 7 bases; nucleotides not matched to a gene: 7. The CDR3 is 14 amino acids. Sequencing was performed with immunoSEQ multiplex PCR; in TCRdb, only in-frame clones are kept and a portion is missing. The sample carries approximately 810,000 clones, roughly 92% recorded once. The naive CD8 fraction comprised CD45RO-negative cells positively selected for CCR7 and excluded terminally differentiated effector memory CD45RA+ cells.

This rearrangement joins TRBV29-1 to TRBJ2-1; 12 nucleotides match TRBD2. This clonotype originated in a man aged 25 to 45 in good health. The sample comprised naive CD8+ T cells sorted from blood. CDR3 region: CSVLTSGSGNEQFF. The CDR3 coding sequence is TGCAGCGTACTGACTAGCGGGAGTGGGAATGAGCAGTTCTTC.